What follows is one T cell receptor beta chain and its context. The antigen remains unidentified. The data are from a study of PD-1 blockade in classical Hodgkin lymphoma. The wider study: Patients were dosed intravenously with nivolumab at 3 mg/kg every 2 weeks. Study-wide results and limits: Baseline TCR diversity was reportedly lower in newly diagnosed patients than healthy donors. Patients were excluded if nivolumab began under 1 year after ASCT (the autologous transplant).

This CDR3 contains 16 residues. The V gene end was trimmed by 2 bases and the J gene end by 4 bases; junction bases not matched to a gene: 10. The germline V gene encodes CDR1 SGDLS and CDR2 YYNGEE. Profiled with immunoSEQ multiplex PCR; TCRdb holds only in-frame clones, not every one. Of over 15,000 clones in the sample, approximately 70% were seen once. Time point: cycle 4 day 1 (C4D1), after more than 5 weeks of nivolumab. Every one of the patients relapsed after autologous stem cell transplantation (brentuximab vedotin exposure was variable). Magnetic depletion of unwanted cells isolated CD4+ T cells from thawed PBMCs. Best outcomes ranged across complete response, partial response and progressive disease.

Sequencing was performed on CD4+ T cells from blood, taken before the fourth cycle of nivolumab. V is TRBV9 and J is TRBJ2-7, with 9 bases matching TRBD2. The TCR comes from a human donor with classical Hodgkin lymphoma. The CDR3 loop reads CASSVGQAGGIYEQYF. DNA for the CDR3: TGTGCCAGCAGCGTGGGTCAAGCGGGGGGCATATACGAGCAGTACTTC. The full variable domain, in which reference TRBV9 and TRBJ2-7 provide the parts outside the CDR3, is DSGVTQTPKHLITATGQRVTLRCSPRSGDLSVYWYQQSLDQGLQFLIQYYNGEERAKGNILERFSAQQFPDLHSELNLSSLELGDSALYFCASSVGQAGGIYEQYFGPGTRLTVT.